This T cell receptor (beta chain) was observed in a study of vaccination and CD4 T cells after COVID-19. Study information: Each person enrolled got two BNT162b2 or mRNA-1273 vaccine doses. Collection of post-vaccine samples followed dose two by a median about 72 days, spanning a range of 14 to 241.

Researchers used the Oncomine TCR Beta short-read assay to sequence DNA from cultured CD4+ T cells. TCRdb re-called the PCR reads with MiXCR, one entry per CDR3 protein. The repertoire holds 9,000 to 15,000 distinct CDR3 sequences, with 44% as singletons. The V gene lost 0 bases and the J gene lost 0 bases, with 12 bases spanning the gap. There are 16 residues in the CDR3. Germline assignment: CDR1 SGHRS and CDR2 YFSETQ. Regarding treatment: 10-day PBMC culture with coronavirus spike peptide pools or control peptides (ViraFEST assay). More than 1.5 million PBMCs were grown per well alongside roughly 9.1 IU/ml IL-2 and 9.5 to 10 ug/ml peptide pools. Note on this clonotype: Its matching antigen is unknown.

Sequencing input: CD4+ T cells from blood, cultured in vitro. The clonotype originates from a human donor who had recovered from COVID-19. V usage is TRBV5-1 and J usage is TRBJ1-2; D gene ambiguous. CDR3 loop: CASSLVSVNPNYGYTF. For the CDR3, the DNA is TGCGCCAGCAGCTTGGTTAGTGTCAATCCTAACTATGGCTACACCTTC.